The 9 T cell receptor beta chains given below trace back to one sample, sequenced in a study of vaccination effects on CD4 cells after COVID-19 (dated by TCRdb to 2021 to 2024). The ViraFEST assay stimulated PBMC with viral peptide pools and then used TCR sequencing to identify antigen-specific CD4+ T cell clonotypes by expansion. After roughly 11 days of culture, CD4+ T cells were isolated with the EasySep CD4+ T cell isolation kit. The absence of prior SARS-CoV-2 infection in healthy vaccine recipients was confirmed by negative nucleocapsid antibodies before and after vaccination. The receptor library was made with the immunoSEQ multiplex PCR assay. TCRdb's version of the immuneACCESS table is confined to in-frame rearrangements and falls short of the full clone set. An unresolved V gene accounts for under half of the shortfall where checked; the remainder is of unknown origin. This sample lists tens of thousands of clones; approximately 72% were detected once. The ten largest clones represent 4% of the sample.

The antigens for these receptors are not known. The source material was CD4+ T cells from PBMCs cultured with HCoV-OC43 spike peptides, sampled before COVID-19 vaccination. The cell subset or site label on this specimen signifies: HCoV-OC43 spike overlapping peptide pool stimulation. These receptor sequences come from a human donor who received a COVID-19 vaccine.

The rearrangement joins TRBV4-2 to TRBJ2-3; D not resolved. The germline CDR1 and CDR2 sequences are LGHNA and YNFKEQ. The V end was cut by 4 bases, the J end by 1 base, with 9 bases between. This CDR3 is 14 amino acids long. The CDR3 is CASSPRSGTDTQYF. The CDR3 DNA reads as TGTGCCAGCAGCCCCAGAAGTGGCACAGATACGCAGTATTTT.

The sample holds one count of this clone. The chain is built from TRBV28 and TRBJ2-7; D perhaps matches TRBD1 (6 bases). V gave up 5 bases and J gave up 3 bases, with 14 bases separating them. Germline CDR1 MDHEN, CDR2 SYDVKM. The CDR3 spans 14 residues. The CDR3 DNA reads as TGTGCCAGCAGTCAAGGGACATTGTACTACGAGCAGTACGTC. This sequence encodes CASSQGTLYYEQYV.

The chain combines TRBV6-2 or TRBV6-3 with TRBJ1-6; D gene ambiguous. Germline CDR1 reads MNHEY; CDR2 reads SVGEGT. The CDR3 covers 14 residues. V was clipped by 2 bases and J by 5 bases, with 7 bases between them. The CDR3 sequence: CASSYRRDNSPLHF. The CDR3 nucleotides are TGTGCCAGCAGTTACCGGCGGGATAATTCACCCCTCCACTTT.

The CDR3 nucleotides read TGTGCCAGCAGCTTAAGTACGTTCGGGTTCGCCTATGGCTACACCTTC. Residues: CASSLSTFGFAYGYTF. The chain links TRBV7-3 to TRBJ1-2; D is undetermined. Germline assignment: CDR1 SGHTA and CDR2 FQGTGA. CDR3 length equals 16 residues. V dropped 1 base and J dropped 4 bases, with 16 bases sitting between them.

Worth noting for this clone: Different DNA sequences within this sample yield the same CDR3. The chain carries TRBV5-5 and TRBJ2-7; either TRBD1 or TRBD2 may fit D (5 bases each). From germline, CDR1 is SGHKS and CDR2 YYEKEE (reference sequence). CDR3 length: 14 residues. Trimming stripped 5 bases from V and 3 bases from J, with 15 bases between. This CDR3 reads CASSRAGTGYEQYV. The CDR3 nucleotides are TGTGCCAGCAGTCGGGCAGGGACCGGCTACGAGCAGTACGTC.

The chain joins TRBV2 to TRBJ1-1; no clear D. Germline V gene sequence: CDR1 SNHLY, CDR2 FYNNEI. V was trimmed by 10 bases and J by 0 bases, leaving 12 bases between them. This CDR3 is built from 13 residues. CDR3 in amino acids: CATRDGMNTEAFF. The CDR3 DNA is TGTGCCACCCGGGATGGGATGAACACTGAAGCTTTCTTT.

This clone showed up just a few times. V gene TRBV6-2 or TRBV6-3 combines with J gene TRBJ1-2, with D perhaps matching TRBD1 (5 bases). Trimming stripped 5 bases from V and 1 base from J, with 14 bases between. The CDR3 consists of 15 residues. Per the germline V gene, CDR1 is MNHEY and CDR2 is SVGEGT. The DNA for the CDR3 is TGTGCCAGCAGTCCCCGGGGGGGGAGTAACTATGGCTACACCTTC. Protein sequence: CASSPRGGSNYGYTF.

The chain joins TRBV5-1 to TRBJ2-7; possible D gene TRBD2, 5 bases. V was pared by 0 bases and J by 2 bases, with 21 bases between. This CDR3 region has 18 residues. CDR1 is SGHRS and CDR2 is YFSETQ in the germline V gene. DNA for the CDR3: TGCGCCAGCAGCTTGGTCCCCCCGACGGGGATGGGAACCTACGAGCAGTACGTC. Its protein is CASSLVPPTGMGTYEQYV.

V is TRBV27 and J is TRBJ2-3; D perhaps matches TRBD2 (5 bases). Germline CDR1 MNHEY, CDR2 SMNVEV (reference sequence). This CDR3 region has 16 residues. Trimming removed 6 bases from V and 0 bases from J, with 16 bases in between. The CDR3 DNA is TGTGCCAGCAGGAACCTAGGGAGACTTAGCACAGATACGCAGTATTTT. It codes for CASRNLGRLSTDTQYF.